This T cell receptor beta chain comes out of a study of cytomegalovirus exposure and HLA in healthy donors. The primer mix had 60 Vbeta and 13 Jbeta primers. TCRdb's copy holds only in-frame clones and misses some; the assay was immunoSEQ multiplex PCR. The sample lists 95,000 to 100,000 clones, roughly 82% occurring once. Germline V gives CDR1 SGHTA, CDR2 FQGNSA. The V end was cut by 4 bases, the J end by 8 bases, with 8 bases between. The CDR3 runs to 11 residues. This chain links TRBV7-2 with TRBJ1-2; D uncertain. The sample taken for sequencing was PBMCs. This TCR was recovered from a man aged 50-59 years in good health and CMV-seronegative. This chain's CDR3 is CASSSRLGYTF. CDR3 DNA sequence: TGTGCCAGCAGCTCCCGACTGGGCTACACCTTC.